Presented here are 2 T cell receptor beta chains from one specimen sequenced in a study of shared clonotypes between healthy human individuals. Some clones are missing from TCRdb's copy, which holds only in-frame ones; the method was immunoSEQ multiplex PCR. The sample lists some 500,000 clones; 90% to 97% were seen once. Sequences were obtained from naive CD4+ T cells sorted from blood. Subset here: CD45RA+ positively selected. These receptors were obtained from a woman younger than 45 in good health.

The chain links TRBV5-1 to TRBJ2-7, with 15 bases aligning to TRBD2. The CDR3 consists of 18 residues. The ends lost 0 bases at V and 2 bases at J; junction bases unmatched: 6. Germline V gene data show CDR1 as SGHRS and CDR2 as YFSETQ. CDR3 bases: TGCGCCAGCAGCTTGGCCGGGACTAGCGGGAGGCTCCCCTACGAGCAGTACTTC. Its translation is CASSLAGTSGRLPYEQYF.

V usage is TRBV6-4 and J usage is TRBJ2-1, with TRBD2 matching 10 bases. This CDR3 has 14 residues. Germline trimming cut 4 bases from V and 7 bases from J; bases unmatched to any gene: 4. CDR1 MRHNA and CDR2 SNTAGT come from the germline V gene. CDR3 residues: CASSALAGLNEQFF. CDR3 DNA sequence: TGTGCCAGCAGTGCACTAGCGGGACTGAATGAGCAGTTCTTC.